This T cell receptor (beta chain) was obtained from a study of blood T cell repertoires in COVID-19. CDR1 and CDR2 (germline): SGHRS, YFSETQ. Germline trimming cut 5 bases from V and 0 bases from J; bases unmatched to any gene: 2. The CDR3 extends over 14 amino acids. Only in-frame clones appear in the TCRdb table, and some are missing; sequencing was by immunoSEQ multiplex PCR. The sample lists about 130,000 clones; about 72% were seen once. This sequence originates from a man aged 55 to 70 who had recovered from COVID-19. Sample: peripheral blood. The J gene is TRBJ2-3, the V gene TRBV5-1; 8 positions match TRBD1. The DNA of the CDR3 is TGCGCCAGCAGGCGACAGGGGAGCACAGATACGCAGTATTTT. Its protein product is CASRRQGSTDTQYF.